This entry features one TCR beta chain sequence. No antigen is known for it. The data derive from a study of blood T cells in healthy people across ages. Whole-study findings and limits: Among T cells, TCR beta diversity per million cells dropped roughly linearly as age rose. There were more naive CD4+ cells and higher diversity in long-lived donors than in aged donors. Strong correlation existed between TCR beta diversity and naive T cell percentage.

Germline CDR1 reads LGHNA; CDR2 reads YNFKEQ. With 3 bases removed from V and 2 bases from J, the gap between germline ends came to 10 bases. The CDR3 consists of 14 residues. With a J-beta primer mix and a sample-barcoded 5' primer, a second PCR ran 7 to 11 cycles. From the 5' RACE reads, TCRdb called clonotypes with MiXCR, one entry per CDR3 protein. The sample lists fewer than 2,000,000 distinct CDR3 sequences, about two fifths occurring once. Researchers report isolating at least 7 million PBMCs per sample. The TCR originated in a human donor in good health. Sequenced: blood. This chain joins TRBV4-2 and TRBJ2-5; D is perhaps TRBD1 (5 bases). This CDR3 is CASSQVGQQETQYF. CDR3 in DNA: TGTGCCAGCAGCCAGGTGGGGCAGCAAGAGACCCAGTACTTC.